The 25 T cell receptor beta chains in this list originate from one sample, sequenced in a study of cytomegalovirus exposure and HLA in healthy donors. 60 Vbeta and 13 Jbeta primers were used in PCR. The protocol was immunoSEQ multiplex PCR, while the TCRdb copy is restricted to in-frame clones and leaves out a portion. The table shows roughly 80,000 clones, with roughly 69% occurring only once. The material sequenced was PBMCs. Source of these receptors: a woman aged 50 to 65 in good health and CMV-seropositive.

As DNA, the CDR3 is TGTGCCATCGCAGGGACAGGGAGAAACACCATATATTTT. Amino acids: CAIAGTGRNTIYF. V and J are TRBV10-3 and TRBJ1-3; 9 bases agree with TRBD1. The ends lost 8 bases at V and 5 bases at J; junction bases unmatched: 4. The CDR3 contains 13 residues. In germline, CDR1 is ENHRY, CDR2 SYGVKD.

This clone was seen only a few times. The chain uses TRBV19 and TRBJ2-1; the D is unclear. V dropped 3 bases and J dropped 7 bases, with 16 bases sitting between them. This CDR3 region has 15 residues. Looked up from germline, CDR1 is LNHDA and CDR2 is SQIVND (reference sequence). The CDR3 DNA is TGTGCCAGTAGTATCGGCGACTCTGGCGAGAATGAGCAGTTCTTC. Protein: CASSIGDSGENEQFF.

The V gene is TRBV7-3, the J gene TRBJ2-7; D might be TRBD2 (6 bases). The germline V and J ends were trimmed by 2 bases and 5 bases, with 16 bases remaining between them. The CDR3 length is 15 residues. CDR1 is SGHTA, CDR2 FQGTGA, per germline. The chain's CDR3 is CASSLQPGAGNEQYV. The CDR3 DNA follows: TGTGCCAGCAGCTTACAACCGGGAGCAGGGAACGAGCAGTACGTC.

The rearrangement uses TRBV6-5 and TRBJ2-5, with TRBD2 as a possible D gene (7 bases). The CDR3 runs to 13 residues. Germline V CDR1 and CDR2: MNHEY, SVGAGI. Trimming shortened V by 8 bases and J by 7 bases, and 17 bases separated the two germline ends. The CDR3 reads CASWEGGAGTQYF. The CDR3 DNA reads as TGTGCCAGCTGGGAAGGGGGGGCCGGGACCCAGTACTTC.

The rearrangement links TRBV5-1 to TRBJ1-4; TRBD1 is a possible D gene (6 bases). This CDR3 is 14 amino acids long. Between the trimmed V and J ends, which lost 3 bases and 6 bases, there was a span of 12 bases. Looked up from germline, CDR1 is SGHRS and CDR2 is YFSETQ. The CDR3 DNA follows: TGCGCCAGCAGCTCGGGGGGGGCACATGAAAAACTGTTTTTT. This encodes CASSSGGAHEKLFF.

This chain connects TRBV14 to TRBJ2-7; D perhaps matches TRBD2 (5 bases). Germline values: CDR1 SGHDN, CDR2 FVKESK. The CDR3 runs 14 residues. Trimming removed 2 bases at V and 0 bases at J, with 8 bases between. Here the CDR3 reads CASSQRESSYEQYV. DNA of the CDR3: TGTGCCAGCAGCCAAAGGGAGAGCTCCTACGAGCAGTACGTC.

J is TRBJ1-4 and V is TRBV7-9; 8 positions match TRBD1. The CDR3 totals 14 residues. V lost 5 bases to trimming and J lost 7 bases; unmatched junction nucleotides: 6. In germline, CDR1 is SEHNR, CDR2 FQNEAQ (reference sequence). The DNA of the CDR3 is TGTGCCAGCAGCCCGGACAGGGCGCGTGAAAAACTGTTTTTT. It is translated as CASSPDRAREKLFF.

This rearrangement joins TRBV6-5 to TRBJ1-2, with TRBD1 as a possible D gene (5 bases). The ends were cut back, 6 bases at V and 7 bases at J, with 9 bases in the middle. Germline V CDR1 and CDR2: MNHEY, SVGAGI. The CDR3 covers 11 residues. This chain's CDR3 is CASSQGGGYTF. The CDR3 coding sequence is TGTGCCAGCAGCCAGGGTGGTGGCTACACCTTC.

This sequence joins TRBV28 and TRBJ1-5; no clear D gene. Germline values: CDR1 MDHEN, CDR2 SYDVKM. Trimming pared 6 bases from V and 0 bases from J, leaving 18 bases between. CDR3 length: 17 residues. The DNA for the CDR3 is TGTGCCAGCAGCCTTCGCGTCAGTAGCGATAGCAATCAGCCCCAGCATTTT. As protein: CASSLRVSSDSNQPQHF.

The V and J genes are TRBV2 and TRBJ1-2, with 8 bases lining up with TRBD1. This CDR3 contains 15 residues. Germline CDR1 reads SNHLY; CDR2 reads FYNNEI. V was pared by 0 bases and J by 4 bases, with 4 bases of the junction left unmatched. CDR3 loop: CASSEAYGTGYGYTF. Written as DNA, the CDR3 is TGTGCCAGCAGTGAAGCCTACGGGACAGGCTATGGCTACACCTTC.

This clone was picked up many times. J is TRBJ2-2 and V is TRBV19; 8 bases are shared with TRBD2. The CDR3 contains 15 residues. From germline, CDR1 is LNHDA and CDR2 SQIVND (reference sequence). Trimming at V came to 4 bases and at J to 5 bases, leaving 6 bases not matched to a gene. This CDR3 is CASSTRGAGTGELFF. DNA for the CDR3: TGTGCCAGTAGTACGCGGGGGGCGGGTACCGGGGAGCTGTTTTTT. Drawing the rest from reference TRBV19 and TRBJ2-2, the complete variable domain is DGGITQSPKYLFRKEGQNVTLSCEQNLNHDAMYWYRQDPGQGLRLIYYSQIVNDFQKGDIAEGYSVSREKKESFPLTVTSAQKNPTAFYLCASSTRGAGTGELFFGEGSRLTVL.

The CDR3 sequence is CASSPYPGQGTEAFF. The CDR3 DNA reads TGTGCCAGCAGCCCTTACCCGGGACAGGGCACTGAAGCTTTCTTT. The chain is built from TRBV7-9 and TRBJ1-1, with 9 bases aligning to TRBD1. The CDR3 has 15 residues. Germline loops: CDR1 SEHNR, CDR2 FQNEAQ (reference sequence). J gave up 4 bases and V 5 bases, and 8 bases lay outside the gene matches. Variable domain in full (rest from reference TRBV7-9 and TRBJ1-1): DTGVSQNPRHKITKRGQNVTFRCDPISEHNRLYWYRQTLGQGPEFLTYFQNEAQLEKSRLLSDRFSAERPKGSFSTLEIQRTEQGDSAMYLCASSPYPGQGTEAFFGQGTRLTVV.

The chain recombines TRBV11-2 with TRBJ2-1; D uncertain. The ends were cut back, 5 bases at V and 0 bases at J, with 11 bases in the middle. Germline V CDR1 and CDR2: SGHAT, FQNNGV. CDR3 length: 15 residues. DNA for the CDR3: TGTGCCAGCAGCCTCCAACAGAGCTCCTACAATGAGCAGTTCTTC. This sequence encodes CASSLQQSSYNEQFF.

The genes are TRBV7-9 and TRBJ2-1, with D possibly TRBD2 on 6 matching bases. Germline CDR1 and CDR2: SEHNR and FQNEAQ (reference sequence). Trimming took 1 base from V and 7 from J, leaving 17 bases between them. CDR3 length equals 16 residues. CDR3 nucleotide sequence: TGTGCCAGCAGCTTAGGAGGGACTGGGTACCGGAATGAGCAGTTCTTC. It is translated as CASSLGGTGYRNEQFF.

This clone was detected only a few times. The chain couples TRBV5-6 to TRBJ2-5, with 11 bases that match TRBD2. From germline, CDR1 is SGHDT and CDR2 YYEEEE. This CDR3 is built from 16 residues. The junction had 8 bases not matched to a gene; V was cut back by 2 bases and J by 5 bases. The CDR3 DNA reads TGTGCCAGCAGCTTAGAACTAGCGGGGGAGGGGGAGACCCAGTACTTC. Translated: CASSLELAGEGETQYF.

The CDR3 DNA reads as TGTGCCAGCACGGCTAGTTTGAATGAGCAGTTCTTC. This encodes CASTASLNEQFF. The gene calls are TRBV25-1 and TRBJ2-1; D unclear. The CDR3 covers 12 residues. Germline V gene data show CDR1 as MGHDK and CDR2 as SYGVNS. Deletions cut 7 bases from V and 7 bases from J, with 11 bases between.

This clone was seen only a few times. The chain recombines TRBV5-6 with TRBJ2-7, with D maybe TRBD1 (6 bases). The CDR3 length is 15 residues. Trimming stripped 2 bases from V and 3 bases from J, with 15 bases between. Germline V gene lookup returns CDR1 SGHDT and CDR2 YYEEEE. CDR3 bases: TGTGCCAGCAGCTTTCTAGACAGGTATGACTACGAGCAGTACTTC. This codes for CASSFLDRYDYEQYF. Looking up the rest from reference TRBV5-6 and TRBJ2-7 gives the full variable domain: DAGVTQSPTHLIKTRGQQVTLRCSPKSGHDTVSWYQQALGQGPQFIFQYYEEEERQRGNFPDRFSGHQFPNYSSELNVNALLLGDSALYLCASSFLDRYDYEQYFGPGTRLTVT.

CDR3 DNA: TGTGCCACTGCCGACGGACAGAAAAATTCACCCCTCCACTTT. Its translation is CATADGQKNSPLHF. The chain carries TRBV19 and TRBJ1-6; D is possibly TRBD1 (6 bases). Germline CDR1 LNHDA, CDR2 SQIVND (reference sequence). V was trimmed by 10 bases and J by 7 bases, leaving 17 bases between them. The CDR3 sequence is 14 residues long. Looking up the rest from reference TRBV19 and TRBJ1-6 gives the full variable domain: DGGITQSPKYLFRKEGQNVTLSCEQNLNHDAMYWYRQDPGQGLRLIYYSQIVNDFQKGDIAEGYSVSREKKESFPLTVTSAQKNPTAFYLCATADGQKNSPLHFGNGTRLTVT.

The chain employs TRBV7-6 and TRBJ2-5, with D unclear. Germline V lookup: CDR1 SGHVS, CDR2 FNYEAQ. The V end was cut by 5 bases, the J end by 2 bases, with 9 bases between. This CDR3 is 13 amino acids long. In DNA, the CDR3 is TGTGCCAGCAGCCGAGGCCGACAAGAGACCCAGTACTTC. Its translation: CASSRGRQETQYF.

The count of this clone is one. V and J are TRBV5-4 and TRBJ2-1; 8 bases are shared with TRBD1. With V trimmed by 0 bases and J by 7 bases, 9 bases remained unmatched. This CDR3 has 16 residues. The germline V gene has CDR1 SGHNT and CDR2 YYREEE (reference sequence). The CDR3 reads CASSLAGTGGQNEQFF. DNA of the CDR3: TGTGCCAGCAGCTTGGCCGGTACAGGGGGGCAAAATGAGCAGTTCTTC.

The chain joins TRBV19 to TRBJ1-5, with TRBD1 matching over 8 bases. This CDR3 contains 16 residues. Trimming at V came to 4 bases and at J to 2 bases, leaving 7 bases not matched to a gene. Looked up from germline, CDR1 is LNHDA and CDR2 is SQIVND (reference sequence). CDR3 sequence (DNA): TGTGCCAGTAGTACCCGACAGGGGAGCGGCAATCAGCCCCAGCATTTT. Its protein is CASSTRQGSGNQPQHF.

The V call is TRBV25-1, the J call TRBJ1-6; D is uncertain. Trimming took 5 bases from V and 9 from J, leaving 11 bases between them. The CDR3 extends over 13 amino acids. The germline V gene has CDR1 MGHDK and CDR2 SYGVNS. The CDR3 is CASSREAGSPLHF. The CDR3 coding sequence is TGTGCCAGCAGTCGAGAGGCTGGTTCACCCCTCCACTTT.

The V gene is TRBV5-1, the J gene TRBJ2-7, with D possibly matching TRBD1 (7 bases). Trimming left V 2 bases short and J 0 bases short, with 15 bases between. Germline CDR1 SGHRS, CDR2 YFSETQ. This CDR3 comprises 16 residues. CDR3 residues: CASSFTGVGSSYEQYF. CDR3 nucleotides: TGCGCCAGCAGCTTTACAGGGGTCGGGAGCTCCTACGAGCAGTACTTC. The whole variable domain, filled in from reference TRBV5-1 and TRBJ2-7, reads KAGVTQTPRYLIKTRGQQVTLSCSPISGHRSVSWYQQTPGQGLQFLFEYFSETQRNKGNFPGRFSGRQFSNSRSEMNVSTLELGDSALYLCASSFTGVGSSYEQYFGPGTRLTVT.

This chain joins TRBV9 and TRBJ2-3; possibly TRBD2 for D (7 bases). V dropped 3 bases and J dropped 6 bases, with 23 bases sitting between them. CDR1 and CDR2 from the germline V gene are SGDLS and YYNGEE. The length of the CDR3 is 17 residues. CDR3 DNA: TGTGCCAGCAGCGCAAGTGGTATTTGGGGGGGCGCGGATACGCAGTATTTT. Its translation: CASSASGIWGGADTQYF.

This clone was counted only a few times. CDR3: CASSDSVTGTDTQYF. In nucleotides, the CDR3 is TGTGCCAGCAGTGACTCGGTTACAGGGACAGATACGCAGTATTTT. The chain combines TRBV6-4 with TRBJ2-3; a weak D match, TRBD1 (6 bases). The V gene's germline CDR1 is MRHNA and CDR2 SNTAGT. V was cut by 0 bases and J by 3 bases, with 10 bases left in between. This CDR3 spans 15 amino acids.